The entry that follows covers one T cell receptor (beta chain) sequence. This clonotype was picked up a small number of times. Its antigen specificity is not known. The sample holds no much larger clone one base away, and base qualities are not on file. The data stem from a study of response to subunit inactivated influenza vaccine (dated 2018 in TCRdb). With respect to the entire study: Deep quantitative profiling of the T cell receptor repertoire was used in the study to follow responses to a trivalent subunit inactivated influenza vaccine.

Library construction relied on RT-PCR. Data came from an Illumina HiSeq 2500. TCRdb reprocessed the public reads (quality trimming at Q25 with fastp, clone calling with MiXCR) and kept in-frame beta chains. Merged by CDR3 protein, the rows form single entries marked with the most common genes and DNA. This sample is represented by 500,000 to 650,000 distinct CDR3 sequences; approximately 7.7% of them were singletons. The ten largest account for approximately 12% of the sample. Looking up the germline V gene (reference sequence) yields CDR1 SGHNT and CDR2 YYREEE. V loses 0 bases at its end and J loses 5 bases; junction bases beyond the gene matches: 5. The CDR3 covers 16 residues, taking in both the cysteine and the phenylalanine. CDR3 DNA only is kept here, 48 bases in frame from base 1. General findings and caveats noted by the study authors: According to the authors, only a limited number of new T cells may be recruited by each seasonal influenza vaccination.

Here the sequenced sample was PBMCs from blood, taken less than 25 months after vaccination. This clonotype was obtained from a man aged 45 to 75 who received an inactivated influenza vaccine. Donor details come from another sample of the same person, matched by shared clones. The V and J genes are TRBV5-4 and TRBJ2-1, and TRBD2 aligns with 10 junction nucleotides. The nucleotides are TGTGCCAGCAGCTTGGGAGCTAGCGGGGGAAACAATGAGCAGTTCTTC. The encoded protein is CASSLGASGGNNEQFF.